A selection of T cell receptor beta chains follows, all from one sample in a study of cytomegalovirus exposure and HLA in healthy donors. Sequenced by immunoSEQ multiplex PCR; TCRdb stores in-frame clones only, minus some. The sample consists of roughly 34,000 clones, around 70% of them appearing once. Specimen: PBMCs. Every receptor here comes from a middle-aged man in good health and CMV-seropositive. The CDR3 runs from the conserved cysteine through the conserved F or W. The D gene is left open where the match is weak. Clone size is given for some rows only: seen once, a few or many times, or a class if the clone is expanded.

TRBV7-9	TRBD1	.	TRBJ2-7	CASSHGTAVYERYF	TGTGCCAGCAGCCATGGGACAGCCGTCTACGAGCGGTACTTC
TRBV27	.	.	TRBJ2-7	CTSSFLPPSYEQYF	TGTACCAGCAGTTTTCTCCCCCCCTCCTACGAGCAGTACTTC
TRBV18	.	.	TRBJ1-1	CASSPPRRGTEAFF	TGTGCCAGCTCACCACCCAGGAGGGGCACTGAAGCTTTCTTT
TRBV11-2	TRBD1	few	TRBJ2-1	CASSLGTGYNEQFF	TGTGCCAGCAGCTTAGGGACAGGCTACAATGAGCAGTTCTTC
TRBV6-1	.	.	TRBJ2-7	CASYDYGPYEQYF	TGTGCCAGTTATGACTACGGGCCCTACGAGCAGTACTTC
TRBV5-1	.	.	TRBJ2-2	CASSLKLGLTGELFF	TGCGCCAGCAGCTTGAAACTGGGCCTCACCGGGGAGCTGTTTTTT
TRBV19	TRBD2	.	TRBJ2-1	CASSRRGGYNEQFF	TGTGCCAGTAGTCGGCGGGGGGGCTACAATGAGCAGTTCTTC
TRBV6-1	TRBD2	few	TRBJ2-1	CASSERRGGFGEQFF	TGTGCCAGCAGTGAAAGGCGGGGGGGCTTCGGTGAGCAGTTCTTC
TRBV7-9	TRBD1	.	TRBJ1-1	CTSSLRQGKANTEAFF	TGTACCAGCAGCTTACGACAGGGGAAGGCGAACACTGAAGCTTTCTTT
TRBV27	TRBD2	once	TRBJ2-1	CASSLSGTSGGKVHEQFF	TGTGCCAGCAGTTTATCGGGGACTAGCGGGGGAAAAGTCCATGAGCAGTTCTTC
TRBV6-6	TRBD1	.	TRBJ1-5	CASSKGTGINQPQHF	TGTGCCAGCAGTAAAGGGACAGGGATCAATCAGCCCCAGCATTTT